Below, one T cell receptor (beta chain) is given with its context. The sample originates from a study of blood T cell repertoires in COVID-19. Study background: Researchers got acute and convalescent COVID-19 samples from the United States, Italy and Spain. T cells, B-cell-depleted T cells, or PBMCs supplied cDNA or gDNA.

Authors' analysis steps: Amplification with reference gene primers provided the estimates of nucleated cell counts. Assay used: immunoSEQ multiplex PCR; TCRdb lists only in-frame clones, some missing. The V and J calls and clone size are taken from that table; D and trimming were inferred from the DNA. Among 200,000 to 300,000 clones, 70% to 90% were seen once, and the ten largest hold roughly 2%. The sequence was collected from a man younger than 45 with active or convalescent COVID-19. Sequencing was performed on peripheral blood.

The DNA of the CDR3 is TGCGCCAGCAGCCCAGCCGGGACAGGGACCTACAATGAGCAGTTCTTC. The encoded protein is CASSPAGTGTYNEQFF. This sequence joins TRBV5-1 and TRBJ2-1, with 9 bases identical to TRBD1. The length of the CDR3 is 16 residues. V dropped 4 bases and J dropped 2; count of bases not matched to a gene: 7. Germline loops: CDR1 SGHRS, CDR2 YFSETQ. Together with reference TRBV5-1 and TRBJ2-1, the CDR3 gives the full variable domain: KAGVTQTPRYLIKTRGQQVTLSCSPISGHRSVSWYQQTPGQGLQFLFEYFSETQRNKGNFPGRFSGRQFSNSRSEMNVSTLELGDSALYLCASSPAGTGTYNEQFFGPGTRLTVL.